Below are 16 T cell receptor beta chains sequenced from a single sample in a study of blood T cells in healthy people across ages. A second PCR of 7 to 11 cycles used a sample-barcoded 5' primer and a J-beta primer mix. MiXCR, applied by TCRdb to the 5' RACE reads, yields one record per CDR3 protein. The sample lists about 680,000 distinct CDR3 sequences, over 45% occurring once. The sample was blood. All receptors come from a woman in her fifties or sixties in good health.

This chain links TRBV14 with TRBJ1-4; 7 bases match TRBD1. The CDR3 runs to 15 residues. Germline lookup yields CDR1 SGHDN and CDR2 FVKESK. The ends lost 0 bases at V and 8 bases at J; junction bases unmatched: 6. The CDR3 nucleotides are TGTGCCAGCAGCCAAGAAGGGGGCAGAAGCGAAAAACTGTTTTTT. Translation gives CASSQEGGRSEKLFF.

This sequence joins TRBV28 and TRBJ1-2; a weak D match, TRBD1 (5 bases). CDR3 size: 15 residues. The ends were cut back, 2 bases at V and 0 bases at J, with 10 bases in the middle. Looked up from germline, CDR1 is MDHEN and CDR2 is SYDVKM. CDR3 loop: CASSLRAGTNYGYTF. CDR3 bases: TGTGCCAGCAGTTTACGGGCAGGGACTAACTATGGCTACACCTTC.

The rearrangement uses TRBV20-1 and TRBJ2-1, with a weak D call TRBD2 (5 bases). The germline CDR1 and CDR2 sequences are DFQATT and SNEGSKA (reference sequence). This CDR3 comprises 15 residues. Trimming cost V 3 bases and J 0 bases, with 12 bases left between them. The CDR3 bases are TGCAGTGCTAGTGTTGGACTGAGCTCCTACAATGAGCAGTTCTTC. Protein sequence: CSASVGLSSYNEQFF.

The rearrangement uses TRBV28 and TRBJ1-1; unclear D gene. The CDR3 is 18 amino acids. The V end was cut by 2 bases, the J end by 0 bases, with 19 bases between. The germline CDR1 and CDR2 sequences are MDHEN and SYDVKM. The CDR3 here is CASSLNYGRAILNTEAFF. As DNA, the CDR3 is TGTGCCAGCAGTTTAAATTACGGGAGAGCAATTTTGAACACTGAAGCTTTCTTT.

The chain employs TRBV25-1 and TRBJ2-7; 10 bases align to TRBD2. CDR3 length: 13 residues. The J segment lost 10 bases and the V segment lost 3 bases, leaving 6 bases of the junction unmatched. Per the germline V gene, CDR1 is MGHDK and CDR2 is SYGVNS. DNA of the CDR3: TGTGCCAGCAGTGACCTAGCGGGAGACCGTCAGTACTTC. Translation gives CASSDLAGDRQYF.

This clonotype was seen a handful of times. V is TRBV20-1 and J is TRBJ1-1, with D tentatively TRBD1 (5 bases). The V end lost 1 base, the J end lost 2 bases, and 11 bases lay between the germline ends. Germline assignment: CDR1 DFQATT and CDR2 SNEGSKA (reference sequence). This CDR3 has 14 residues. This CDR3 reads CSARAGTANTEAFF. CDR3 in DNA: TGCAGTGCTAGAGCCGGGACGGCCAACACTGAAGCTTTCTTT.

This clonotype has only a few counts. The chain recombines TRBV5-1 with TRBJ2-1; TRBD1 matches at 8 bases. Germline V lookup: CDR1 SGHRS, CDR2 YFSETQ. CDR3 length: 12 residues. V shed 5 bases, J shed 7 bases, and the junction held 2 bases outside the gene matches. The DNA of the CDR3 is TGCGCCAGCAGGGACAGGGATAATGAGCAGTTCTTC. This translates into CASRDRDNEQFF. The complete variable domain, with remaining parts taken from reference TRBV5-1 and TRBJ2-1, reads KAGVTQTPRYLIKTRGQQVTLSCSPISGHRSVSWYQQTPGQGLQFLFEYFSETQRNKGNFPGRFSGRQFSNSRSEMNVSTLELGDSALYLCASRDRDNEQFFGPGTRLTVL.

This clonotype was picked up a small number of times. The chain links TRBV7-2 to TRBJ2-2; TRBD1 might be the D (6 bases). This CDR3 region has 14 residues. V was cut by 6 bases and J by 6 bases, with 14 bases left in between. Germline V gene data show CDR1 as SGHTA and CDR2 as FQGNSA. This CDR3 reads CASRDRKGAGELFF. The CDR3 coding sequence is TGTGCCAGCAGAGACAGGAAGGGCGCCGGGGAGCTGTTTTTT.

Notes on this clonotype: Germline is not matched at one junction end, which may reflect a read error. The rearrangement uses TRBV20-1 and TRBJ2-1; 12 bases map to TRBD2. CDR3 size: 19 residues. Germline lookup yields CDR1 DFQATT and CDR2 SNEGSKA (reference sequence). This CDR3 reads CSASNPGASGRAGYDEQFF. CDR3 in DNA: TGCAGTGCTAGCAACCCAGGGGCTAGCGGGAGGGCCGGCTACGATGAGCAGTTCTTC.

A few counts support this clonotype. The chain employs TRBV28 and TRBJ2-7, with a possible D match to TRBD1 (5 bases). With 2 bases removed from V and 6 bases from J, the gap between germline ends came to 17 bases. There are 15 residues in the CDR3. The germline CDR1 and CDR2 sequences are MDHEN and SYDVKM. As DNA, the CDR3 is TGTGCCAGCAGTTTAGCCGCTACAGGTCCGGTCGAGCAGTACTTC. Its translation is CASSLAATGPVEQYF.

The table lists this clonotype with many counts. CDR3 protein: CASSFAGTGTSEQYF. DNA for the CDR3: TGTGCCAGCAGCTTCGCCGGGACAGGGACCTCGGAGCAGTACTTC. The rearrangement uses TRBV9 and TRBJ2-7; the match to TRBD1 covers 9 bases. J gave up 7 bases and V 4 bases, and 12 bases lay outside the gene matches. The CDR3 has 15 residues. Germline V gene sequence: CDR1 SGDLS, CDR2 YYNGEE.

This chain uses TRBV20-1 with TRBJ2-1; no clear D. V shed 2 bases and J shed 7 bases, with 6 bases lying between them. Germline CDR1 is DFQATT and CDR2 is SNEGSKA (reference sequence). This CDR3 region has 11 residues. CDR3 DNA sequence: TGCAGTGCTAGACTGGCAAATGAGCAGTTCTTC. Its translation: CSARLANEQFF.

This clonotype came up a few times. This sequence joins TRBV7-8 and TRBJ2-4; 7 nucleotides agree with TRBD2. V gave up 3 bases and J gave up 13 bases; unmatched junction bases: 6. CDR3 length: 12 amino acids. Germline CDR1 is SGHVS and CDR2 is FQNEAQ. The CDR3 DNA follows: TGTGCCAGCAGCTTTTCCCGGGAGGAGCAGTACTTC. Protein product: CASSFSREEQYF.

The chain has TRBV5-1 and TRBJ2-2, with D perhaps TRBD1 (6 bases). Germline CDR1 SGHRS, CDR2 YFSETQ. The V end lost 4 bases, the J end lost 4 bases, and 23 bases lay between the germline ends. This CDR3 region has 18 residues. CDR3 in DNA: TGCGCCAGCAGCAGGCGGTTGACAGGCGCAGGACTCACCGGGGAGCTGTTTTTT. This gives the protein CASSRRLTGAGLTGELFF. Full variable domain (remainder filled in from reference TRBV5-1 and TRBJ2-2): KAGVTQTPRYLIKTRGQQVTLSCSPISGHRSVSWYQQTPGQGLQFLFEYFSETQRNKGNFPGRFSGRQFSNSRSEMNVSTLELGDSALYLCASSRRLTGAGLTGELFFGEGSRLTVL.

This rearrangement joins TRBV7-3 to TRBJ2-1; no firm D call. The CDR3 is made up of 13 amino acids. Germline lookup yields CDR1 SGHTA and CDR2 FQGTGA. With 5 bases removed from V and 3 bases from J, the gap between germline ends came to 8 bases. This CDR3 reads CASSNGLYNEQFF. For the CDR3, the DNA is TGTGCCAGCAGCAACGGGCTCTACAATGAGCAGTTCTTC. Looking up the rest from reference TRBV7-3 and TRBJ2-1 gives the full variable domain: GAGVSQTPSNKVTEKGKYVELRCDPISGHTALYWYRQSLGQGPEFLIYFQGTGAADDSGLPNDRFFAVRPEGSVSTLKIQRTERGDSAVYLCASSNGLYNEQFFGPGTRLTVL.

The chain carries TRBV20-1 and TRBJ2-3, with D uncertain. Germline-derived CDR1 and CDR2 are DFQATT and SNEGSKA (reference sequence). The CDR3 has 13 amino acids. V dropped 7 bases and J dropped 2 bases, with 13 bases sitting between them. The CDR3 protein is CSGRFPYTDTQYF. DNA for the CDR3: TGCAGTGGGCGCTTTCCCTACACAGATACGCAGTATTTT.